These 7 T cell receptor beta chains share one sample of origin, sequenced in a study of Graves' ophthalmopathy and Graves' hyperthyroidism. Amplification from RNA transcripts yielded the TCR beta CDR3 regions. The library came from an HTBI-primed first-round RT-PCR and a second-round multiplex PCR. TCRdb used MiXCR to reprocess the multiplex PCR reads, holding one entry per CDR3 protein. The top ten hold approximately 44% of the sample, which has about 240,000 distinct CDR3 sequences, 45% seen once. Sequencing input: peripheral blood. These receptors were collected from an adult man with Graves' ophthalmopathy.

This clonotype was picked up a small number of times. This sequence joins TRBV7-3 and TRBJ2-2, with D perhaps TRBD1 or TRBD2 (5 bases each). V lost 7 bases, J lost 7 bases, and 16 bases lay in between. Germline CDR1 is SGHTA and CDR2 is FQGTGA. The CDR3 contains 14 residues. CDR3 in DNA: TGTGCCAGCAAAGAGGGGCCAGGGAACGGGGAGCTGTTTTTT. Translated: CASKEGPGNGELFF.

This clonotype was seen more than once but under ten times. A read error may produce the germline difference seen at one junction end. The V call is TRBV15, the J call TRBJ2-5; D possibly uses TRBD1 or TRBD2 (5 bases each). The CDR3 has 15 amino acids. Per germline, CDR1 LNHNV and CDR2 YYDKDF (reference sequence). The CDR3 DNA reads TGTGCCAGCAGCCAAGCCGGGACGGCGAAAGAGACCCAGTACTTC. Residues: CASSQAGTAKETQYF.

V usage is TRBV2 and J usage is TRBJ2-5; 12 bases line up with TRBD2. Germline V gene sequence: CDR1 SNHLY, CDR2 FYNNEI. The CDR3 covers 16 residues. V shed 5 bases, J shed 6 bases, and the junction held 10 bases outside the gene matches. DNA of the CDR3: TGTGCCAGCAGTTCCCACCTAGCGGGAGGGCCGCAGACCCAGTACTTC. Its protein product is CASSSHLAGGPQTQYF.

There are a few counts of this clonotype. The chain links TRBV28 to TRBJ1-2; D possibly corresponds to TRBD1 (6 bases). V was pared by 5 bases and J by 6 bases, with 10 bases between. CDR1 is MDHEN, CDR2 SYDVKM, per germline. This CDR3 is 12 amino acids long. CDR3 residues: CASSVDRHGYTF. CDR3 sequence (DNA): TGTGCCAGCAGTGTGGACAGACATGGCTACACCTTC.

The J gene is TRBJ1-5, the V gene TRBV7-9; D is unresolved. Germline lookup yields CDR1 SEHNR and CDR2 FQNEAQ (reference sequence). CDR3 size: 14 residues. Between the trimmed V and J ends, which lost 3 bases and 0 bases, there was a span of 6 bases. The DNA for the CDR3 is TGTGCCAGCAGCTTTTCAGATAGCAATCAGCCCCAGCATTTT. Amino acid sequence: CASSFSDSNQPQHF.

The rearrangement joins TRBV20-1 to TRBJ2-7, with 7 bases matching TRBD2. Germline V gene lookup returns CDR1 DFQATT and CDR2 SNEGSKA (reference sequence). The ends lost 3 bases at V and 5 bases at J; junction bases unmatched: 10. CDR3 length: 14 amino acids. DNA of the CDR3: TGCAGTGCTAGGGACTCGCGGGAGAACGACGAGCAGTACTTC. Protein product: CSARDSRENDEQYF.

This clonotype was counted a few times. The chain has TRBV5-1 and TRBJ1-2; 8 nucleotides line up with TRBD1. The CDR3 has 13 amino acids. V dropped 1 base and J dropped 7; count of bases not matched to a gene: 3. Germline V gene lookup returns CDR1 SGHRS and CDR2 YFSETQ. The CDR3 bases are TGCGCCAGCAGCTTGACAGGGGGACTTGGCTACACCTTC. This encodes CASSLTGGLGYTF.